This TCR beta chain originates from a study of T cell changes during pregnancy in multiple sclerosis. Germline values: CDR1 SNHLY, CDR2 FYNNEI. V lost 0 bases and J lost 0, with 15 bases in between. CDR3 length equals 18 residues. Repertoires were generated with immunoSEQ multiplex PCR, while TCRdb's copy carries only in-frame clones and drops some. The data show about 44,000 clones, around 92% seen once. The receptor was derived from a female donor with multiple sclerosis, enrolled in a pregnancy study. The sequenced material came from peripheral blood. The chain has TRBV2 and TRBJ2-1; a possible D gene is TRBD2 (5 bases). Here the CDR3 DNA reads TGTGCCAGCAGTGAAGCGCTTGGGAGTCTACACTCCTACAATGAGCAGTTCTTC. Encoded protein: CASSEALGSLHSYNEQFF.